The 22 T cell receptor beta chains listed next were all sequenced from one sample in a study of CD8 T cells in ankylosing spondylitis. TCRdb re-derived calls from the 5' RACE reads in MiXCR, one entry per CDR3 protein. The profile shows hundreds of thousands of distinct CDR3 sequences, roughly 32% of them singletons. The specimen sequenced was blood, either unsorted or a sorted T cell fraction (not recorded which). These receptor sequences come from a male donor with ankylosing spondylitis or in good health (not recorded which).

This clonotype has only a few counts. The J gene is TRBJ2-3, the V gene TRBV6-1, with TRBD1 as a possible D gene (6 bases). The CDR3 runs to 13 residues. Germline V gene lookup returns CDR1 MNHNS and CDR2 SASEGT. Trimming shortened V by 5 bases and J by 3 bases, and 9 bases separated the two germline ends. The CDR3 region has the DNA TGTGCCAGCAGTCGACAGGTTACAGATACGCAGTATTTT. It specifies CASSRQVTDTQYF.

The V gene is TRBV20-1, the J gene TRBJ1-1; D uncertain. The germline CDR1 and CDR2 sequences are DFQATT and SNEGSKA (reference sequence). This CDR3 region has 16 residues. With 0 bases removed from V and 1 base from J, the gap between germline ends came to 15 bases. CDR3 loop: CSARDPQRGRNTEAFF. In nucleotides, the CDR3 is TGCAGTGCTAGAGATCCACAGCGTGGGAGGAACACTGAAGCTTTCTTT.

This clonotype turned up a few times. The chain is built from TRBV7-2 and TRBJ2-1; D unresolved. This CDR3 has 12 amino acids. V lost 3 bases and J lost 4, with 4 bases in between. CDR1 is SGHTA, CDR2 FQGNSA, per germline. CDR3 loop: CASSFQYNEQFF. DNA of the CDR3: TGTGCCAGCAGCTTTCAGTACAATGAGCAGTTCTTC.

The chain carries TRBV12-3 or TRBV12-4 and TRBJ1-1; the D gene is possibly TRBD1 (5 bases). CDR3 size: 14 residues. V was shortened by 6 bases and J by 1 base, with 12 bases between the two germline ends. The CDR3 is CASRGDGKNTEAFF. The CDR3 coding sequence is TGTGCCAGCAGAGGGGACGGGAAGAACACTGAAGCTTTCTTT.

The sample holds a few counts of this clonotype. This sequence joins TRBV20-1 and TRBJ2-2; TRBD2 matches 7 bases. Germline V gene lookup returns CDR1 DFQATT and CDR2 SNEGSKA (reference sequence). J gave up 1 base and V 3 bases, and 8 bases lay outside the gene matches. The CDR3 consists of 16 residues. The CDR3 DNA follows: TGCAGTGCTAGTCCCGCTGGGGAGGGGAACACCGGGGAGCTGTTTTTT. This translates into CSASPAGEGNTGELFF.

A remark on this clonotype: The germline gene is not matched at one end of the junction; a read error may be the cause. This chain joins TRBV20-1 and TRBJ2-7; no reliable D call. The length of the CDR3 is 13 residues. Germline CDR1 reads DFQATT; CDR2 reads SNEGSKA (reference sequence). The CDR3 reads CSASRQPSYEHYF. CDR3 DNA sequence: TGCAGTGCTAGTCGCCAGCCCTCCTACGAGCACTACTTC.

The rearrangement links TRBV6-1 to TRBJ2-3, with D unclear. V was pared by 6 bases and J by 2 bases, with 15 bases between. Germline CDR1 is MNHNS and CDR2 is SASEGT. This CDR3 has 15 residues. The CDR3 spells CASSPSFGNTDTQYF. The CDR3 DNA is TGTGCCAGCAGCCCGTCCTTCGGTAACACAGATACGCAGTATTTT.

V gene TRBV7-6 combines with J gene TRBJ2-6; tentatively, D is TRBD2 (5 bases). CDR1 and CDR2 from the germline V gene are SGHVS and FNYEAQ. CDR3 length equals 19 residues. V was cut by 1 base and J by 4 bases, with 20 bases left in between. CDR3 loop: CASSLVPSDSLLGANVLTF. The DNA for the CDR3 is TGTGCCAGCAGCTTAGTCCCCTCGGACTCGCTCTTGGGGGCCAACGTCCTGACTTTC.

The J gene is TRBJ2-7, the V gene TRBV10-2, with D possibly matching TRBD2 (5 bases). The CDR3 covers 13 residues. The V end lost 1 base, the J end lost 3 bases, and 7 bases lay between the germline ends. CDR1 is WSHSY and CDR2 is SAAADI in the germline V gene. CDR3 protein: CASSEYRGYEQYF. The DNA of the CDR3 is TGCGCCAGCAGTGAGTATCGGGGCTACGAGCAGTACTTC.

The CDR3 protein is CASSVGRGIADTQYF. CDR3 DNA: TGTGCCAGCAGCGTAGGTCGGGGGATCGCAGATACGCAGTATTTT. The chain carries TRBV9 and TRBJ2-3; TRBD2 is a possible D gene (6 bases). V was shortened by 0 bases and J by 4 bases, with 12 bases between the two germline ends. This CDR3 comprises 15 residues. Germline V gene sequence: CDR1 SGDLS, CDR2 YYNGEE.

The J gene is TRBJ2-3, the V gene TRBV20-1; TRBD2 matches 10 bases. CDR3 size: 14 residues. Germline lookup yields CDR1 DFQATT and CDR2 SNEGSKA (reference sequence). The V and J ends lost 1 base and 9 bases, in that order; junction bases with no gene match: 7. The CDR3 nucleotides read TGCAGTGCTAGAGCGCCTAGCGGGGGCAACACGCAGTATTTT. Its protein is CSARAPSGGNTQYF.

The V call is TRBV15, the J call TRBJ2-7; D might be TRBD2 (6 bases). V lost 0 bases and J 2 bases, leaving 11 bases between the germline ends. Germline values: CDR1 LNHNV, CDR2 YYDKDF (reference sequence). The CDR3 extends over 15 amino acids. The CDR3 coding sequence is TGTGCCACCAGCAGAGATTCAGGAGGGCCCTACGAGCAGTACTTC. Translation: CATSRDSGGPYEQYF.

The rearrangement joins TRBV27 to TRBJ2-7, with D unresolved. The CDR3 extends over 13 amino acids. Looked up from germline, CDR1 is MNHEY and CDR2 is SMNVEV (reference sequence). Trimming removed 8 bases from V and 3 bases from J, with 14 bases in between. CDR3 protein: CASSLQLGYEQYF. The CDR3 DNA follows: TGTGCCAGCTCCCTCCAGCTAGGCTACGAGCAGTACTTC.

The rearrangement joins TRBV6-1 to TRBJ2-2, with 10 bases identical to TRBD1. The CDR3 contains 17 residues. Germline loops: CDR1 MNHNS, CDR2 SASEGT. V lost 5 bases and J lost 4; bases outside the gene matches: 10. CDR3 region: CASSPGTGVSGTGELFF. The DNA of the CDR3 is TGTGCCAGCAGTCCCGGGACAGGGGTCTCGGGCACCGGGGAGCTGTTTTTT.

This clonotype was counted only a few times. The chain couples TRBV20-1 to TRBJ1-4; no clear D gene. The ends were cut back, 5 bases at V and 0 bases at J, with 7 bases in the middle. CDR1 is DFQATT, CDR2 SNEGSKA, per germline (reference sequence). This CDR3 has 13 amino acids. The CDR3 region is CSAPTATNEKLFF. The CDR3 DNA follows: TGCAGTGCTCCCACCGCAACTAATGAAAAACTGTTTTTT.

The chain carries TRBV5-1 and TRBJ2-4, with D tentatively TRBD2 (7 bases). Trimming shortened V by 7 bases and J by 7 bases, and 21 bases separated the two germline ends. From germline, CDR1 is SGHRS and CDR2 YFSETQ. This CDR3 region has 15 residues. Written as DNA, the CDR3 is TGCGCCAGCTCCACGAGGGAGGGGGGATCTAACATTCAGTACTTC. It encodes CASSTREGGSNIQYF.

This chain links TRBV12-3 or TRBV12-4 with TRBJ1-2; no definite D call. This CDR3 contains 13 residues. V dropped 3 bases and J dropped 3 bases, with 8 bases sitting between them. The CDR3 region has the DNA TGTGCCAGCAGTTTGCTGACGCACTATGGCTACACCTTC. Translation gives CASSLLTHYGYTF.

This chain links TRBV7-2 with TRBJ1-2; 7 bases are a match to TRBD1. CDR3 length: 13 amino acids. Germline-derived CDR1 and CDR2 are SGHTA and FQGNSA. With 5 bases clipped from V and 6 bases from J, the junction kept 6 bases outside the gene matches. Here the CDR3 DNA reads TGTGCCAGCAGCCTTCAAACAGGGGATGGCTACACCTTC. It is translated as CASSLQTGDGYTF.

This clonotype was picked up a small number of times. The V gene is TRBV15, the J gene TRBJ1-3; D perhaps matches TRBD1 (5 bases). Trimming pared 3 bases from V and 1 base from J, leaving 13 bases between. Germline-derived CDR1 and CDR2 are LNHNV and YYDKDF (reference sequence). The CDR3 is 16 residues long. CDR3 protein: CATSRVGGRSGNTIYF. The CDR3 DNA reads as TGTGCCACCAGCAGGGTGGGGGGACGGTCTGGAAACACCATATATTTT.

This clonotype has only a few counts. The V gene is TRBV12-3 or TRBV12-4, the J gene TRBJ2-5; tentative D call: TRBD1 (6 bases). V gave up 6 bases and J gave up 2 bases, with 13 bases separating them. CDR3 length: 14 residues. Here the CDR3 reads CASRYRVGQETQYF. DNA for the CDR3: TGTGCCAGCAGGTACAGGGTTGGGCAAGAGACCCAGTACTTC.

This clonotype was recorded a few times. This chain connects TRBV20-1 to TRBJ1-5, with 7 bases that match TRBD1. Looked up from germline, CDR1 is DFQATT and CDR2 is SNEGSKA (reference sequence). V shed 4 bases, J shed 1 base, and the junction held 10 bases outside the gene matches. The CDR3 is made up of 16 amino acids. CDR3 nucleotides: TGCAGTGCTATCGACAGGGTCAGAGCGAGCAATCAGCCCCAGCATTTT. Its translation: CSAIDRVRASNQPQHF.

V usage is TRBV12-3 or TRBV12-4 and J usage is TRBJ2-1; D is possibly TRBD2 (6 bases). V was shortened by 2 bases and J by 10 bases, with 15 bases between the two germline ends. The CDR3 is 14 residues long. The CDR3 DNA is TGTGCCAGCAGTTTACTGGCGGGGCCCTTCGAGCAGTTCTTC. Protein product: CASSLLAGPFEQFF.